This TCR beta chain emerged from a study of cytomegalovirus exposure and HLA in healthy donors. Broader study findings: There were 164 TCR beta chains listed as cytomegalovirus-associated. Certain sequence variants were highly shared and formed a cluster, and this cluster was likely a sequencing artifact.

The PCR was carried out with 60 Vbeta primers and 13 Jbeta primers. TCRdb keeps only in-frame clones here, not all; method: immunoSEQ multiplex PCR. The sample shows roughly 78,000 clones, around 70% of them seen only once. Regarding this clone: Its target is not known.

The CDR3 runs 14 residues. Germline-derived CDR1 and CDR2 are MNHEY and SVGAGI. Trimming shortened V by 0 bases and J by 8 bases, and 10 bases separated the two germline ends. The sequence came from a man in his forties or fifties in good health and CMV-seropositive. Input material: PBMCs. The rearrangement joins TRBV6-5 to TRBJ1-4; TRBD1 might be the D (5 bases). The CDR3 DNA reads TGTGCCAGCAGTTACTCTGGGGGGTTAGAAAAACTGTTTTTT. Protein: CASSYSGGLEKLFF.